This T cell receptor beta chain was sequenced for a study of blood T cell repertoires in COVID-19. At the level of the study: Specimens from acute and convalescent COVID-19 originated in the United States, Italy and Spain. Sources were T cells, B-cell-depleted T cells, or PBMCs; the material itself was cDNA or gDNA.

In the authors' methods: Quantification of nucleated cells was approximated via reference gene primer amplification. Sequencing used immunoSEQ multiplex PCR; TCRdb keeps in-frame clones, though not all of them. Clone size and V and J calls were adopted from that table, with D and trimming inferred from the DNA. The data hold roughly 130,000 clones, with about four fifths observed a single time. This CDR3 has 13 amino acids. The V gene's germline CDR1 is MNHNS and CDR2 SASEGT. J lost 6 bases, V lost 3 bases, and 3 bases had no gene match. The sequencing sample was made of peripheral blood. This rearrangement joins TRBV6-1 to TRBJ1-2, with 8 nucleotides matching TRBD1. The clonotype comes from a woman of 80 years or more with acute or convalescent COVID-19. Here the CDR3 DNA reads TGTGCCAGCAGTGAGCAGGGGGCGGATGGCTACACCTTC. Translating gives CASSEQGADGYTF.